Below, one TCR beta chain is given with its context. These data belong to a study of identical twins. A universal primer site arose from template switching, and cDNA bore unique molecular identifiers. TCRdb itself ran the 5' RACE reads through MiXCR, one entry per CDR3 protein. The sample carries 1.5 million to 2 million distinct CDR3 sequences, around a third recorded once. This CDR3 region has 13 residues. The V and J ends lost 6 bases and 7 bases, in that order; junction bases with no gene match: 9. Germline V gives CDR1 SNHLY, CDR2 FYNNEI. The clonotype comes from a newborn girl in good health. Sequenced material: cord blood. The genes are TRBV2 and TRBJ2-7; 7 bases line up with TRBD1. CDR3 DNA: TGTGCCAGCAGACCGGGACAGACCAATGAGCAGTACTTC. Translation: CASRPGQTNEQYF.